The 23 T cell receptor beta chains reported below all come from one sample, sequenced in a study of human T cells and chemical hapten exposure. The time point is: patch test 3, about 24 weeks after DPC sensitization. This sample's treatment: therapeutic diphenylcyclopropenone sensitization with weekly scalp DPC. TCRdb independently ran MiXCR on the RACE reads; one entry per CDR3 protein. The sample includes over 55,000 distinct CDR3 sequences, 9.5% to 15% of them seen just once. Sequences were derived from whole blood, sampled in connection with sensitization to the hapten diphenylcyclopropenone (DPC). The receptors were sampled from a man aged 30 to 39 with alopecia areata. Some clones in this sample may be carry-over from other donors' samples.

V gene TRBV29-1 combines with J gene TRBJ1-1; D unclear. Germline CDR1 reads SQVTM; CDR2 reads ANQGSEA. This CDR3 comprises 11 residues. V lost 6 bases, J lost 3 bases, and 8 bases lay in between. The chain's CDR3 is CSVPGHTEAFF. CDR3 DNA: TGCAGCGTCCCCGGGCACACTGAAGCTTTCTTT.

In its sample, this clonotype was seen a few times. The chain uses TRBV4-2 and TRBJ2-7; maybe TRBD2 (6 bases). Per germline, CDR1 LGHNA and CDR2 YNFKEQ. V was shortened by 2 bases and J by 4 bases, with 18 bases between the two germline ends. This CDR3 has 16 amino acids. CDR3: CASSQSRGTRSYEQYF. The CDR3 DNA reads as TGTGCCAGCAGCCAATCTCGGGGGACGCGGTCTTACGAGCAGTACTTC.

V gene TRBV24-1 combines with J gene TRBJ2-2; D remains ambiguous. The V and J ends lost 5 bases and 5 bases respectively, with 8 bases between them. This CDR3 has 13 amino acids. Germline V gene sequence: CDR1 KGHDR, CDR2 SFDVKD. The CDR3 spells CATSGTRTGELFF. DNA of the CDR3: TGTGCCACCAGTGGAACAAGAACCGGGGAGCTGTTTTTT.

CDR3 DNA: TGTGCCAGCAGCTTGGAGGAAAGCACAGGGAGGACAGATACGCAGTATTTT. Its translation is CASSLEESTGRTDTQYF. This sequence joins TRBV5-4 and TRBJ2-3; D might be TRBD1 or TRBD2, each matching 6 bases. The CDR3 covers 17 residues. Germline V lookup: CDR1 SGHNT, CDR2 YYREEE (reference sequence). V gave up 0 bases and J gave up 3 bases, with 17 bases separating them.

The chain links TRBV29-1 to TRBJ2-5; no clear D. Trimming cost V 0 bases and J 7 bases, with 6 bases left between them. Germline V gene lookup returns CDR1 SQVTM and CDR2 ANQGSEA. The CDR3 contains 11 residues. The CDR3 DNA reads as TGCAGCGTTGAAGATCCGAGGACCCAGTACTTC. Translated: CSVEDPRTQYF.

This clonotype has just a few counts. The chain uses TRBV5-6 and TRBJ1-2; 8 bases are a match to TRBD1. Germline lookup yields CDR1 SGHDT and CDR2 YYEEEE. The V segment lost 2 bases and the J segment 3 bases; nucleotides outside the gene matches: 6. CDR3 size: 15 residues. CDR3 nucleotide sequence: TGTGCCAGCAGCTTAGCAGGGGGCGAACACTATGGCTACACCTTC. It specifies CASSLAGGEHYGYTF.

In its sample, this clonotype was seen many times. V usage is TRBV19 and J usage is TRBJ2-4; D is unresolved. Germline CDR1 and CDR2: LNHDA and SQIVND (reference sequence). Trimming shortened V by 5 bases and J by 9 bases, and 11 bases separated the two germline ends. CDR3 length: 12 residues. The CDR3, as DNA: TGTGCCAGTAGTTTCACGACGGGCATTCAGTACTTC. This translates into CASSFTTGIQYF. The variable domain in full, with the rest retrieved from reference TRBV19 and TRBJ2-4, is DGGITQSPKYLFRKEGQNVTLSCEQNLNHDAMYWYRQDPGQGLRLIYYSQIVNDFQKGDIAEGYSVSREKKESFPLTVTSAQKNPTAFYLCASSFTTGIQYFGAGTRLSVL.

This clonotype was counted only a few times. The chain uses TRBV28 and TRBJ2-7; possibly TRBD2 for D (5 bases). Germline V gives CDR1 MDHEN, CDR2 SYDVKM. The CDR3 is 15 amino acids. The V end was cut by 3 bases, the J end by 1 base, with 13 bases between. CDR3: CASSLPGTLSYEQYF. In DNA form, the CDR3 reads TGTGCCAGCAGTTTGCCGGGAACTTTATCCTACGAGCAGTACTTC.

J is TRBJ2-7 and V is TRBV7-8, with 12 bases lining up with TRBD1. V shed 4 bases and J 6 bases; nucleotides not matched to a gene: 7. In germline, CDR1 is SGHVS, CDR2 FQNEAQ. This CDR3 is 15 amino acids long. This chain's CDR3 is CASSSRRDRGREQYF. CDR3 bases: TGTGCCAGCAGCTCTAGGCGGGACAGGGGGCGCGAGCAGTACTTC.

This clonotype was counted between two and nine times. This chain uses TRBV7-9 with TRBJ2-7, with TRBD1 matching over 7 bases. Germline V gene lookup returns CDR1 SEHNR and CDR2 FQNEAQ (reference sequence). This CDR3 region has 16 residues. Trimming at V came to 5 bases and at J to 0 bases, leaving 10 bases not matched to a gene. CDR3 sequence (DNA): TGTGCCAGCAGCAACCTGGACAGGAGTAGCTCCTACGAGCAGTACTTC. Protein product: CASSNLDRSSSYEQYF.

The sample holds a few counts of this clonotype. V and J are TRBV7-2 and TRBJ2-1; 16 positions match TRBD2. V was clipped by 1 base and J by 6 bases; unmatched bases: 6. The length of the CDR3 is 18 residues. Germline V gives CDR1 SGHTA, CDR2 FQGNSA. The chain's CDR3 is CASSLVPGLAGGPNEQFF. In DNA, the CDR3 is TGTGCCAGCAGCTTAGTACCGGGACTAGCGGGGGGGCCCAATGAGCAGTTCTTC.

A few counts support this clonotype. This rearrangement joins TRBV24-1 to TRBJ1-1, with D hard to call. Germline V CDR1 and CDR2: KGHDR, SFDVKD. The CDR3 runs to 13 residues. Trimming removed 4 bases from V and 3 bases from J, with 8 bases in between. CDR3 region: CATSDRRDTEAFF. CDR3 coding DNA: TGTGCCACCAGTGACCGCCGGGACACTGAAGCTTTCTTT.

There are a few counts of this clonotype. The chain recombines TRBV6-5 with TRBJ1-1, with 7 nucleotides matching TRBD1. This CDR3 has 17 amino acids. Germline CDR1 is MNHEY and CDR2 is SVGAGI. With V trimmed by 1 base and J by 0 bases, 8 bases remained unmatched. The CDR3 DNA follows: TGTGCCAGCAGTTACTTAAGGGGACAGAGGATGAACACTGAAGCTTTCTTT. Residues: CASSYLRGQRMNTEAFF.

This clonotype is classed as medium-sized. The J gene is TRBJ1-5, the V gene TRBV18; 9 bases are a match to TRBD1. V lost 3 bases, J lost 0 bases, and 3 bases stayed unmatched. The CDR3 is 16 amino acids. CDR1 is KGHSH and CDR2 is LQKENI in the germline V gene. The CDR3 here is CASSPGDRDSNQPQHF. CDR3 bases: TGTGCCAGCTCACCTGGGGACAGGGATAGCAATCAGCCCCAGCATTTT.

This rearrangement joins TRBV2 to TRBJ1-2; tentative D call: TRBD1 (5 bases). Germline CDR1 and CDR2: SNHLY and FYNNEI. This CDR3 is 13 amino acids long. The ends were cut back, 7 bases at V and 1 base at J, with 10 bases in the middle. The CDR3 here is CASMRDSNYGYTF. The CDR3 nucleotides read TGTGCCAGCATGAGAGACAGTAACTATGGCTACACCTTC.

This clonotype was counted many times. J is TRBJ2-7 and V is TRBV19; 8 bases are shared with TRBD2. J lost 3 bases, V lost 5 bases, and 6 bases had no gene match. The CDR3 contains 14 residues. Germline V gene sequence: CDR1 LNHDA, CDR2 SQIVND (reference sequence). As DNA, the CDR3 is TGTGCCAGTAGTCTCCGGGAGGGGATCTACGAGCAGTACTTC. This codes for CASSLREGIYEQYF. The full variable domain, its missing parts supplied by reference TRBV19 and TRBJ2-7, is DGGITQSPKYLFRKEGQNVTLSCEQNLNHDAMYWYRQDPGQGLRLIYYSQIVNDFQKGDIAEGYSVSREKKESFPLTVTSAQKNPTAFYLCASSLREGIYEQYFGPGTRLTVT.

This rearrangement joins TRBV20-1 to TRBJ1-6; D is uncertain. The CDR3 runs to 16 residues. Trimming removed 1 base at V and 4 bases at J, with 14 bases between. The germline CDR1 and CDR2 sequences are DFQATT and SNEGSKA (reference sequence). This CDR3 reads CSARGAGGLYNSPLHF. CDR3 nucleotide sequence: TGCAGTGCTAGAGGGGCCGGCGGTCTTTATAATTCACCCCTCCACTTT.

V gene TRBV3-1 combines with J gene TRBJ1-2; D is unclear. V was pared by 7 bases and J by 0 bases, with 15 bases between. Germline CDR1 is LGHDT and CDR2 is YNNKEL (reference sequence). This CDR3 spans 15 amino acids. The CDR3 bases are TGTGCCAGCACTGATTCCCCAAAGGCTAACTATGGCTACACCTTC. Translation gives CASTDSPKANYGYTF.

Concerning this clonotype: A read error is likely, as this CDR3 ends without the conserved phenylalanine or tryptophan. The chain combines TRBV7-9 with TRBJ2-1, with D perhaps matching TRBD2 (6 bases). Germline CDR1 and CDR2: SEHNR and FQNEAQ (reference sequence). V was trimmed by 3 bases and J by 2 bases, leaving 14 bases between them. The CDR3 runs 16 residues. CDR3 sequence (DNA): TGTGCCAGCAGCTTTGGGGAGGACCCGACCTACAATGAGCAGTTCTCC. Translation gives CASSFGEDPTYNEQFS.

This clonotype has a count of ten or more. This chain links TRBV4-1 with TRBJ1-5, with unresolved D. Germline V CDR1 and CDR2: MGHRA, YSYEKL. The CDR3 has 13 residues. V gave up 2 bases and J gave up 6 bases, with 8 bases separating them. The CDR3 spells CASSQLGSQPQHF. CDR3 DNA: TGCGCCAGCAGCCAACTGGGTTCTCAGCCCCAGCATTTT.

The rearrangement joins TRBV7-2 to TRBJ2-7; 12 bases match TRBD2. Per germline, CDR1 SGHTA and CDR2 FQGNSA. The CDR3 sequence is 18 residues long. The V gene end was trimmed by 1 base and the J gene end by 0 bases; junction bases not matched to a gene: 7. This CDR3 is CASSLGDRLAGASYEQYF. CDR3 nucleotide sequence: TGTGCCAGCAGCTTAGGGGACCGACTAGCGGGGGCCTCCTACGAGCAGTACTTC.

This clonotype was seen a single time. This chain links TRBV5-4 with TRBJ1-4; TRBD1 matches 7 bases. Germline V gene data show CDR1 as SGHNT and CDR2 as YYREEE (reference sequence). This CDR3 region has 14 residues. Trimming at V came to 4 bases and at J to 6 bases, leaving 6 bases not matched to a gene. CDR3 DNA sequence: TGTGCCAGCAGCCCGGGACAGCGACATGAAAAACTGTTTTTT. Translation gives CASSPGQRHEKLFF.

This chain joins TRBV3-1 and TRBJ1-2; 7 bases agree with TRBD1. With 3 bases clipped from V and 2 bases from J, the junction kept 6 bases outside the gene matches. The CDR3 covers 15 residues. Germline lookup yields CDR1 LGHDT and CDR2 YNNKEL (reference sequence). Here the CDR3 reads CASSHRGGENYGYTF. Here the CDR3 DNA reads TGTGCCAGCAGCCACCGAGGGGGCGAAAACTATGGCTACACCTTC.